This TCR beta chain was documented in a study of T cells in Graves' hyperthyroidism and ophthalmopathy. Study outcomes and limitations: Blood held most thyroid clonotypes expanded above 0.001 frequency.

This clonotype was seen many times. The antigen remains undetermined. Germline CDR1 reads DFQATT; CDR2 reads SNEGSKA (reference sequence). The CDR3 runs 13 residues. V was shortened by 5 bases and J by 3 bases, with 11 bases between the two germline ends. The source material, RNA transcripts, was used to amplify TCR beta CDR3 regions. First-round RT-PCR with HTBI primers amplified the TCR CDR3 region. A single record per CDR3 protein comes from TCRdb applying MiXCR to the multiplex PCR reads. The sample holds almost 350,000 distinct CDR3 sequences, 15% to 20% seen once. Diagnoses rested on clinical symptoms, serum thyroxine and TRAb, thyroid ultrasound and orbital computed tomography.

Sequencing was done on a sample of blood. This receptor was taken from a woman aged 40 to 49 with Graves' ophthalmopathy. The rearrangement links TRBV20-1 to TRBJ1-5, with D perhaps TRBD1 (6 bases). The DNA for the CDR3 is TGCAGTGCTTCAGGGGATCTCAATCAGCCCCAGCATTTT. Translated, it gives CSASGDLNQPQHF.